A selection of T cell receptor beta chains follows, all from one sample in a study of shared clonotypes between healthy human individuals. Sequencing was performed with immunoSEQ multiplex PCR; in TCRdb, only in-frame clones are kept and a portion is missing. The sample carries a few hundred thousand clones, about 65% recorded once. The sample comprised memory CD4+ T cells sorted from blood. All receptors derive from a man between 25 and 39 years old in good health. CDR3s include the opening cysteine and the closing phenylalanine or tryptophan. Fields, in order: J gene, D gene, clone size, V gene, CDR3 protein, CDR3 DNA. A D gene is named only where the DNA matches it firmly. Clone size appears in some rows only: once, few, many, or a class for an expanded clone.

TRBJ2-1 TRBD2 few TRBV27 CASSLSPTSGAFNEQFF TGTGCCAGCAGTCTTTCTCCTACTAGCGGAGCGTTCAATGAGCAGTTCTTC
TRBJ2-7 TRBD1 . TRBV7-9 CASTLTPGTGREQYF TGTGCCAGCACCCTAACCCCTGGGACAGGGCGGGAGCAGTACTTC
TRBJ2-7 . . TRBV11-2 CASSFITHEQYF TGTGCCAGCAGCTTTATAACCCACGAGCAGTACTTC
TRBJ2-7 . . TRBV7-9 CASSRMDEQYF TGTGCCAGCAGCCGGATGGACGAGCAGTACTTC
TRBJ2-1 TRBD2 many TRBV2 CASSVGLVEFF TGTGCCAGCAGTGTGGGACTAGTTGAGTTCTTC
TRBJ2-1 . . TRBV10-3 CAISAADSYNEQFF TGTGCCATCAGTGCGGCGGACTCCTACAATGAGCAGTTCTTC
TRBJ2-1 . once TRBV27 CASSLQDPRALFF TGTGCCAGCAGTTTGCAGGACCCGAGGGCACTGTTCTTC
TRBJ2-6 TRBD2 few TRBV28 CASSPPKWDYSGANVLTF TGTGCCAGCAGCCCCCCCAAGTGGGACTATTCTGGGGCCAACGTCCTGACTTTC
TRBJ2-2 . . TRBV7-8 CASRRAGNTGELFF TGTGCCAGTCGGCGGGCAGGGAACACCGGGGAGCTGTTTTTT
TRBJ2-7 . . TRBV6-5 CASSYLAGSYEQYF TGTGCCAGCAGTTACCTAGCTGGATCATACGAGCAGTACTTC
TRBJ2-5 TRBD2 few TRBV29-1 CSVVGLAGPGETQYF TGCAGCGTTGTGGGGTTAGCGGGACCCGGAGAGACCCAGTACTTC
TRBJ2-5 TRBD1 few TRBV2 CASSGQGRYQETQYF TGTGCCAGCAGTGGACAGGGCAGGTACCAAGAGACCCAGTACTTC
TRBJ1-2 . . TRBV6-1 CASSATSGGIYGYTF TGTGCCAGCAGTGCTACTAGTGGGGGTATCTATGGCTACACCTTC
TRBJ2-3 TRBD1 . TRBV19 CASSIDWGQVTDTQYF TGTGCCAGTAGTATAGATTGGGGACAGGTCACAGATACGCAGTATTTT
TRBJ2-7 . few TRBV5-3 CARSLGAPVQYF TGTGCCAGAAGCTTGGGGGCACCGGTGCAGTACTTC
TRBJ2-5 TRBD1 . TRBV11-2 CASSPRRTSTGAETQYF TGTGCCAGCAGCCCACGAAGGACGTCCACAGGGGCAGAGACCCAGTACTTC
TRBJ2-1 . once TRBV7-8 CASSPGPSSYNEQFF TGTGCCAGCAGCCCCGGACCCAGCTCCTACAATGAGCAGTTCTTC
TRBJ2-2 . medium-sized TRBV5-1 CASQEGVFGGELFF TGCGCCAGCCAAGAGGGGGTTTTCGGCGGGGAGCTGTTTTTT
TRBJ1-1 . . TRBV7-9 CASSLEGSGGRFF TGTGCCAGCAGCTTAGAAGGTTCAGGTGGACGATTCTTT
TRBJ2-7 . . TRBV6-5 CASSYSIAGGQYF TGTGCCAGCAGTTACTCGATCGCTGGCGGGCAGTACTTC
TRBJ2-5 TRBD2 few TRBV6-1 CASRTGGGETQYF TGTGCCAGCCGAACGGGGGGTGGAGAGACCCAGTACTTC
TRBJ1-2 . . TRBV2 CASSVAVYPNYGYTF TGTGCCAGCAGTGTGGCAGTATACCCAAACTATGGCTACACCTTC
TRBJ2-3 TRBD2 once TRBV11-2 CASSLGLTMQYF TGTGCCAGCAGCTTGGGACTAACCATGCAGTATTTT
TRBJ2-6 TRBD1 . TRBV28 CASRGTGWRSGANVLTF TGTGCCAGCAGGGGGACAGGGTGGAGGTCTGGGGCCAACGTCCTGACTTTC
TRBJ1-1 . . TRBV2 CASSKRGAGDTEAFF TGTGCCAGCTCAAAGCGGGGAGCTGGGGACACTGAAGCTTTCTTT
TRBJ2-5 TRBD1 . TRBV18 CASSRTGGETQYF TGTGCCAGCTCACGGACAGGTGGGGAGACCCAGTACTTC
TRBJ1-2 . . TRBV20-1 CSVSIIDGYTF TGCAGTGTTTCCATCATCGATGGCTACACCTTC